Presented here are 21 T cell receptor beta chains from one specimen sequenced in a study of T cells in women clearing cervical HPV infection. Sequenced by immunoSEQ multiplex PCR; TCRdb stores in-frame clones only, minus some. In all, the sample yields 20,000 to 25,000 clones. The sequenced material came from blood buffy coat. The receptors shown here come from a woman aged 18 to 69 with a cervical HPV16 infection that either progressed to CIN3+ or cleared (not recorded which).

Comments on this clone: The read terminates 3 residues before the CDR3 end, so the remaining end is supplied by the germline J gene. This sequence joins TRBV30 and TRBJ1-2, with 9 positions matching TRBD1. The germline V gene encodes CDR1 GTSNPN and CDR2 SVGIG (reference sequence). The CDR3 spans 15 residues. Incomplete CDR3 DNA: TGTGCCTGGAGCCTAGTCCGGACAGGGGATGGCGGC. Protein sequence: CAWSLVRTGDGG. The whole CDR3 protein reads CAWSLVRTGDGGYTF.

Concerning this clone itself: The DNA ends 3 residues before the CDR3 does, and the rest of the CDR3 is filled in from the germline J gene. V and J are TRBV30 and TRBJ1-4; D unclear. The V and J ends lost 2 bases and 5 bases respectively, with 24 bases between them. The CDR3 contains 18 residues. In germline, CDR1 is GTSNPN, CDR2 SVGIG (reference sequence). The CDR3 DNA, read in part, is TGTGCCTGGAGTCCCCGGTCTACCGTGGTTTCGGGGAATGAAAAA. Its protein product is CAWSPRSTVVSGNEK. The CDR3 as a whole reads CAWSPRSTVVSGNEKLFF.

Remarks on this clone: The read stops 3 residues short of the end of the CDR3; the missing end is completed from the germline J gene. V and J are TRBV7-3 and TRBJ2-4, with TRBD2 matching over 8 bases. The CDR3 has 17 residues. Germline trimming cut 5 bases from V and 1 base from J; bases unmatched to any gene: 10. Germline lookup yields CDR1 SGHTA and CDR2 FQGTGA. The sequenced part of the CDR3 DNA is TGTGCCAGCAGCCCTCCCAGCGGGAGTAGGGCCAAAAACATT. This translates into CASSPPSGSRAKNI. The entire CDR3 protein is CASSPPSGSRAKNIQYF.

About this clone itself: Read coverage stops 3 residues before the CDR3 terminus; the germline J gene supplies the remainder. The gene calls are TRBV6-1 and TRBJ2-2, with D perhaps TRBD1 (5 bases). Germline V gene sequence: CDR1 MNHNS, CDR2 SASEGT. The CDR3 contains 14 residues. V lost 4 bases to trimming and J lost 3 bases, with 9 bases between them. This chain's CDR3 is CASSGRGYTGELFF. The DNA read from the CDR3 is TGTGCCAGCAGTGGAAGGGGATACACCGGGGAG.

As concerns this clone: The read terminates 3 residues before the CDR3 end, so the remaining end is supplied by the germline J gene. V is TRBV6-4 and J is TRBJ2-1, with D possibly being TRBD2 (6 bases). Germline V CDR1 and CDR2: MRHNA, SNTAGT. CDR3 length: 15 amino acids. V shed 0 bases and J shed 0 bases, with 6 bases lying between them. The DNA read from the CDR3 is TGTGCCAGCAGTGACTCTAGCGGCTCCTACAATGAG. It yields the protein CASSDSSGSYNE. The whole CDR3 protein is CASSDSSGSYNEQFF.

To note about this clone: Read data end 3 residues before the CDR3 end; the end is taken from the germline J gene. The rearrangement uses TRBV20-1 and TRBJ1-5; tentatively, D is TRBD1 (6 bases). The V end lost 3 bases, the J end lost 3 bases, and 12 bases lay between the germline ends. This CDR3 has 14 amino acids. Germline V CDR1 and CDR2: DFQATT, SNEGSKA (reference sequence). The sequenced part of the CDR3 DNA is TGCAGTGCTAGTAACAGGGAAAACAATCAGCCC. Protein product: CSASNRENNQP. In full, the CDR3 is CSASNRENNQPQHF.

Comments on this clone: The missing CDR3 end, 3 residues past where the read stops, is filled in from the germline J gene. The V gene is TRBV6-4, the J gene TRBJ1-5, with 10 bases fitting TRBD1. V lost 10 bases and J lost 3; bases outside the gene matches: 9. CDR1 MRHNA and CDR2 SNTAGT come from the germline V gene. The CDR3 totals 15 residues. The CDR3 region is CANLDRGNINQPQHF. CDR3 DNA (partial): TGTGCCAACCTGGACAGGGGGAATATCAATCAGCCC.

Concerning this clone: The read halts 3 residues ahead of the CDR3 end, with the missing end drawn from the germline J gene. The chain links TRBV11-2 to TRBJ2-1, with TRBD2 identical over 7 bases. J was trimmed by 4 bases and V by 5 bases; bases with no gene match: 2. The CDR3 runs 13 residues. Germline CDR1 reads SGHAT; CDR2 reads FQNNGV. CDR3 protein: CASSGTIYNEQFF. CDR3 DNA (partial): TGTGCCAGCAGCGGGACTATTTACAATGAG.

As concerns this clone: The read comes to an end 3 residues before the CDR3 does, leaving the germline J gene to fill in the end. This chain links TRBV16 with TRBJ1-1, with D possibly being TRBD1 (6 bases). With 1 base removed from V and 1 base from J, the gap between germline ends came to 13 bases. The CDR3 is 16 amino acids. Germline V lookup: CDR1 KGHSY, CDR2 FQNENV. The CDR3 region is CASSQFLVGANTEAFF. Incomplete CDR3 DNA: TGTGCCAGCAGCCAATTTCTAGTGGGGGCGAACACTGAA.

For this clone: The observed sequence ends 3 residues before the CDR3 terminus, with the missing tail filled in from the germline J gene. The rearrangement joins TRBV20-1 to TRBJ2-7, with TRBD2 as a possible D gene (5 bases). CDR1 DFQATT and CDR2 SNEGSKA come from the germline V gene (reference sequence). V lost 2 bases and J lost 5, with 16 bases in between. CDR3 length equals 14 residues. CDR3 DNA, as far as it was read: TGCAGTGCTAGATCCCTAGCTTTGGACCACGAG. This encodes CSARSLALDHE. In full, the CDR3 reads CSARSLALDHEQYF.

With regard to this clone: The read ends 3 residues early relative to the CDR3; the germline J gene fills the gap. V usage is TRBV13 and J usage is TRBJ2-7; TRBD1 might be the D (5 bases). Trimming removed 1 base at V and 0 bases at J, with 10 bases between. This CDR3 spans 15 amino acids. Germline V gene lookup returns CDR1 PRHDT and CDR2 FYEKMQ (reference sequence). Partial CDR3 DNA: TGTGCCAGCAGCTTAGCCCGACAGAGCTCCTACGAG. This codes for CASSLARQSSYE. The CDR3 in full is CASSLARQSSYEQYF.

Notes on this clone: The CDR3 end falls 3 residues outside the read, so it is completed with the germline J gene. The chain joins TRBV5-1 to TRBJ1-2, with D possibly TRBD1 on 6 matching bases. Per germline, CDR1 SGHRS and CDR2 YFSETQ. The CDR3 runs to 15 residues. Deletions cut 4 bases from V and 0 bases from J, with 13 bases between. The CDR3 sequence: CASSEGVLSNYGYTF. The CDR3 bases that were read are TGCGCCAGCAGCGAGGGGGTCCTATCTAACTATGGC.

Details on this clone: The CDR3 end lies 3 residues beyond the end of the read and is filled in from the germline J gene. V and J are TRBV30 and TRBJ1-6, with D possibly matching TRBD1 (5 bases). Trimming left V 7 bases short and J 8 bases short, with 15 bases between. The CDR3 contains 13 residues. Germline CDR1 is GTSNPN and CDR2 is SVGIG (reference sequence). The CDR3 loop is CASRGGTDSPLHF. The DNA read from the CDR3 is TGTGCCTCCCGCGGGGGGACGGATTCACCC.

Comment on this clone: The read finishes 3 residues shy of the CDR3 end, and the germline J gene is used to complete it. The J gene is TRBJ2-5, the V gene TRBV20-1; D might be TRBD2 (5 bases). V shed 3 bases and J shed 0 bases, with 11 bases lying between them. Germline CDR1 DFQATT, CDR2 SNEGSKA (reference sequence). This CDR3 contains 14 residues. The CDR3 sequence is CSASVGVYQETQYF. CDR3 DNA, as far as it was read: TGCAGTGCTAGTGTCGGGGTGTACCAAGAGACC.

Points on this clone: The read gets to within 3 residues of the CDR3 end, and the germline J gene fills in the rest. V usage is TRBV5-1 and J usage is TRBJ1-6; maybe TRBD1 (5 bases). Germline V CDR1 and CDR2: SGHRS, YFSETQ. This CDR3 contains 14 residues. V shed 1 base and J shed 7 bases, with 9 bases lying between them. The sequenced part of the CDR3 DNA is TGCGCCAGCAGCTTGTCCAGGGAAAATTCACCC. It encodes CASSLSRENSP. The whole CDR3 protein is CASSLSRENSPLHF.

The sequenced CDR3 bases are TGCAGCGTGGCGGTGGGCCAACTAGATAATTCACCA. Translating it yields CSVAVGQLDNSP. The entire CDR3 protein is CSVAVGQLDNSPLFF. The rearrangement uses TRBV29-1 and TRBJ1-4; D gene ambiguous. The read ends 3 residues shy of where the CDR3 ends; the end is completed using the germline J gene. The CDR3 sequence is 15 residues long. Germline V lookup: CDR1 SQVTM, CDR2 ANQGSEA.

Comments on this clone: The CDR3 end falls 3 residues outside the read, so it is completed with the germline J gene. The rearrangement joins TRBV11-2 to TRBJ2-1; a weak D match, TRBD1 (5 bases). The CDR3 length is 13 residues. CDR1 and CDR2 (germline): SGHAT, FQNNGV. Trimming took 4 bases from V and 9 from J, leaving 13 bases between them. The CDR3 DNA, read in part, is TGTGCCAGCAGCTCCCCAGGGCAAGGTGAG. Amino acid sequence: CASSSPGQGE. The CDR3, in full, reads CASSSPGQGEQFF.

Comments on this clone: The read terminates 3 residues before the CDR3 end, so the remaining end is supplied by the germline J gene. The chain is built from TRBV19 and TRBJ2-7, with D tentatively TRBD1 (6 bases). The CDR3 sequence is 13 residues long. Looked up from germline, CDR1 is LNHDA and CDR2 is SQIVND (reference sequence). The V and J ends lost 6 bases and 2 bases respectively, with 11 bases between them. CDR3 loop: CASRRQDAYEQYF. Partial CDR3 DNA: TGTGCCAGTAGAAGACAGGATGCCTACGAG.

CDR3 residues: CASSIAGVRDTQYF. The CDR3 DNA, read in part, is TGTGCCAGTAGTATTGCGGGGGTGAGAGATACG. The chain uses TRBV19 and TRBJ2-3; 7 positions match TRBD2. The CDR3 end falls 3 residues outside the read, so it is completed with the germline J gene. The V and J ends lost 3 bases and 5 bases, in that order; junction bases with no gene match: 5. The CDR3 totals 14 residues. Germline V CDR1 and CDR2: LNHDA, SQIVND (reference sequence).

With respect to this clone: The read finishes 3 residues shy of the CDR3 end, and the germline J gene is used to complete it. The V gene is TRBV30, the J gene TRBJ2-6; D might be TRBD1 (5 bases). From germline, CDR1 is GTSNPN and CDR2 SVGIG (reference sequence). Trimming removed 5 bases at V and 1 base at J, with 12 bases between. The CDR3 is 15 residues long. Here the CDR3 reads CAWQGIFSGANVLTF. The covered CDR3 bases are TGTGCCTGGCAGGGAATCTTTTCTGGGGCCAACGTC.

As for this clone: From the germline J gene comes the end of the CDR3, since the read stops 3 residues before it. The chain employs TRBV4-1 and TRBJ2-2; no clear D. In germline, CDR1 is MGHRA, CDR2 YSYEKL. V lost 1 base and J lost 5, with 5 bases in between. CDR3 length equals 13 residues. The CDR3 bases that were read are TGCGCCAGCAGCCAAGGGCAAACCGGGGAG. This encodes CASSQGQTGE. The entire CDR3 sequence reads CASSQGQTGELFF.